A selection of T cell receptor beta chains follows, all from one sample in a study of CD8 T cells in ankylosing spondylitis. One entry per CDR3 protein results from TCRdb running MiXCR on the 5' RACE reads. Among 250,000 to 350,000 distinct CDR3 sequences listed, 6.5% to 10% were seen once. The sample consisted of blood, either unsorted or a sorted T cell fraction (not recorded which). These receptors were taken from a male donor with ankylosing spondylitis. CDR3s include the opening cysteine and the closing phenylalanine or tryptophan. D genes are given only for firm matches. Clone size is not always given. Where it is, it says once, few, many or a class for expanded clones.

DNA	CDR3	size	V	J	D
TGCAGTGCGCGACGGGCGAACACTGAAGCTTTCTTT	CSARRANTEAFF	many	TRBV20-1	TRBJ1-1	NA
TGTGCCAGCACCAAGATGGGGTTTAGGTCCCCAGAGGAGACCCAGTACTTC	CASTKMGFRSPEETQYF	NA	TRBV27	TRBJ2-5	NA
TGTGCCAGCAGTTTGGGCCGACGTACAGATACGCAGTATTTT	CASSLGRRTDTQYF	NA	TRBV12-3/TRBV12-4	TRBJ2-3	NA
TGTGCCAGCAGCGCGGGCCGGGGGGCTTATGGCTACACCTTC	CASSAGRGAYGYTF	few	TRBV7-9	TRBJ1-2	NA
TGTGCCAGCAGAGACGGGGGTCAAGAGACCCAGTACTTC	CASRDGGQETQYF	many	TRBV13	TRBJ2-5	NA
TGCAGCGTTGAAGATCGCGCAGGATCACTACCAGATACGCAGTATTTT	CSVEDRAGSLPDTQYF	many	TRBV29-1	TRBJ2-3	NA
TGTGCCAGCAGCTTAGCGGGCTCACCCCTCCACTTT	CASSLAGSPLHF	few	TRBV7-9	TRBJ1-6	NA
TGTGCCAGCAGCTTACGGACAGAGGCGAAGAATGGCTACACCTTC	CASSLRTEAKNGYTF	few	TRBV7-2	TRBJ1-2	NA
TGTGCCATCAGTTACAGAGGCTCCTACGAGCAGTACTTC	CAISYRGSYEQYF	NA	TRBV10-3	TRBJ2-7	NA
TGTGCCAGCAGTGAAGGACTGGCGGGAGGGCCGTTGACAGATACGCAGTATTTT	CASSEGLAGGPLTDTQYF	NA	TRBV6-1	TRBJ2-3	TRBD2
TGTGCCAGCAGCTACACGGGCAGGGGCCTCTACAATGAGCAGTTCTTC	CASSYTGRGLYNEQFF	NA	TRBV7-9	TRBJ2-1	NA
TGCAGTGCTGGGGGACGGATTAGCAATCAGCCCCAGCATTTT	CSAGGRISNQPQHF	few	TRBV20-1	TRBJ1-5	NA
TGTGCCAGCACCCGGGCGGGCGGCTCCTACAATGAGCAGTTCTTC	CASTRAGGSYNEQFF	NA	TRBV7-8	TRBJ2-1	NA
TGCAGTGCTAGAGACCCGGGGACAGCGGGAGGACCTAAATACTACGAGCAGTACTTC	CSARDPGTAGGPKYYEQYF	NA	TRBV20-1	TRBJ2-7	TRBD2
TGCAGTGCTAGGACAGGGGGCGCGGGGGGCACTGAAGCTTTCTTT	CSARTGGAGGTEAFF	NA	TRBV20-1	TRBJ1-1	TRBD1
TGTGCCAGCAGTGTACTAGCGGGAGGATACAATGAGCAGTTCTTC	CASSVLAGGYNEQFF	many	TRBV6-5	TRBJ2-1	TRBD2
TGTGCCAGCAGCTTCGAGCCCCTCGGAGCGGGAGCGCTCTACGAGCAGTACTTC	CASSFEPLGAGALYEQYF	many	TRBV7-8	TRBJ2-7	TRBD2
TGTGCCAGCTCACTTAAGACTAGCGGGAGACCGGATGAGCAGTTCTTC	CASSLKTSGRPDEQFF	NA	TRBV18	TRBJ2-1	TRBD2
TGTGCCAGCTCACCACAGAATACCGGGGAGCTGTTTTTT	CASSPQNTGELFF	many	TRBV18	TRBJ2-2	NA
TGTGCCAGCAGCCTTGGACGGGACGGGAACACTGAAGCTTTCTTT	CASSLGRDGNTEAFF	many	TRBV12-3/TRBV12-4	TRBJ1-1	NA
TGTGCCAGCAGTCCACTGGGACTAGCGCAGAATCAAGAGACCCAGTACTTC	CASSPLGLAQNQETQYF	NA	TRBV28	TRBJ2-5	TRBD2
TGCGCCAGCAGCAATGGACTCAGGTGGGAAGAGACCCAGTACTTC	CASSNGLRWEETQYF	few	TRBV5-1	TRBJ2-5	NA
TGTGCCAGCAGACAAACGGGCCCAGATACGCAGTATTTT	CASRQTGPDTQYF	many	TRBV28	TRBJ2-3	NA
TGTGCCAGCTCACCATTGACAGCCTCTGGAAACACCATATATTTT	CASSPLTASGNTIYF	NA	TRBV18	TRBJ1-3	NA
NA	CASSEVGTGTFLSF	NA	TRBV6-1	TRBJ2-7	NA
TGTGCCAGCTCACCACCCGGTAGGACTAGCGGGGCCTACAATGAGCAGTTCTTC	CASSPPGRTSGAYNEQFF	few	TRBV18	TRBJ2-1	TRBD2
TGTGCCAGCAGCTTCGTACAGAACTCCTACGAGCAGTACTTC	CASSFVQNSYEQYF	NA	TRBV7-8	TRBJ2-7	NA
TGTGCCAGCAGTTACTCGATACAGGGGACCTACGAGCAGTACTTC	CASSYSIQGTYEQYF	few	TRBV6-5	TRBJ2-7	TRBD1
TGTGCCATCAGGTCATCTAGCGGGAACCGGACCCCCACGCGAGAGACCCAGTACTTC	CAIRSSSGNRTPTRETQYF	NA	TRBV10-3	TRBJ2-5	TRBD2
TGTGCCAGCAGTGGCGGCAACTACAATGAGCAGTTCTTC	CASSGGNYNEQFF	NA	TRBV2	TRBJ2-1	NA
TGTGCCAGCAGCTCACGAGCGGGAGGGCCAGAGACCCAGTACTTC	CASSSRAGGPETQYF	few	TRBV13	TRBJ2-5	TRBD2
TGTGCCAGCAGTTTAGACGGACTAGCGGGATTTAGCTCCTACAATGAGCAGTTCTTC	CASSLDGLAGFSSYNEQFF	few	TRBV12-3/TRBV12-4	TRBJ2-1	TRBD2